Given below is one T cell receptor beta chain in context. Which antigen it targets is not known. Per-base quality was not reported, and no clone a single base away is much larger than it. Sequencing was performed on an Illumina HiSeq 1500. TCRdb trimmed the raw reads at Q25, called clones with MiXCR and kept productive beta chains. Rows are combined by CDR3 protein, so each entry shows the most common genes and DNA. The sample yields 450,000 to 600,000 distinct CDR3 sequences; about two fifths were counted once. About 45% of the sample belongs to the ten largest clones. The sample's treatment or condition label, in plain terms: in vitro stimulation with specific CMV peptide epitopes to enrich CMV-specific T cells. This specimen belongs to a study of T cell repertoires in cytomegalovirus infection (dated by TCRdb to about 2019). Broadly, across the study: Peptide stimulations targeted recently identified HLA-C-restricted CMV epitopes, whose presentation resists viral immunomodulation, together with well-studied HLA-B-restricted epitopes. The HLA type of each donor mattered for the analysis, because public TCR beta signatures pointed to carriage of CMV infection along with the matching HLA type. Beyond this particular receptor, the publication reports: Cumulative frequency of public TCR beta family members discriminated carriers of CMV infection plus the relevant HLA type in this cohort and an independent approximately 340-donor cohort. The ex vivo response was dominated by HLA-C-restricted CMV-specific TCR beta clonotypes, and the single most frequent clonotype in two of eight donors was supplied by these HLA-C-restricted clonotypes.

V is shortened by 4 bases, J by 4 bases, and the region joining them spans 8 bases. Looking up the germline V gene yields CDR1 SGHNT and CDR2 YENEEA. The CDR3, cysteine through phenylalanine, is 13 amino acids long. The kept DNA is CDR3 alone, 39 bases in frame from the first base. This receptor was obtained from a human donor in good health (CMV status not recorded). Some clones in this sample may be carry-over from other donors' samples. The sequencing here drew on cultured PBMCs, taken from culture after CMV antigen stimulation. Rearrangement joined TRBV11-3 to TRBJ1-3, with no confident D gene call. In nucleotides, the sequence is TGTGCCAGCAGCTCCGACTTCGGAAACACCATATATTTT. Translated, it reads CASSSDFGNTIYF. With all but the CDR3 taken from the reference TRBV11-3 and TRBJ1-3 genes, the full variable domain is: EAGVVQSPRYKIIEKKQPVAFWCNPISGHNTLYWYLQNLGQGPELLIRYENEEAVDDSQLPKDRFSAERLKGVDSTLKIQPAELGDSAVYLCASSSDFGNTIYFGEGSWLTVV.